This TCR beta chain stems from a study of blood T cell repertoires in COVID-19. Measured with immunoSEQ multiplex PCR; TCRdb has only the in-frame clones, and not every one. This table holds around 250,000 clones, 85% found once. This CDR3 has 13 residues. Trimming took off 0 bases at V and 7 bases at J, with 7 bases between the two ends. Germline loops: CDR1 GTSNPN, CDR2 SVGIG (reference sequence). V and J are TRBV30 and TRBJ1-6, with D possibly being TRBD1 (5 bases). The TCR was taken from a woman aged 45-59 years with acute COVID-19. The sample was PBMCs or T cells enriched from blood (not recorded which). The DNA of the CDR3 is TGTGCCTGGAGTGTTTCAGGGAATTCACCCCTCCACTTT. Its translation: CAWSVSGNSPLHF.